The rows below give T cell receptor beta chains drawn from one sample of a study of vaccination and CD4 T cells after COVID-19. TCRdb called the PCR reads again in MiXCR, with one record for every CDR3 protein. The repertoire holds some 27,000 distinct CDR3 sequences, 50% to 65% seen once, with roughly 5.5% in the top ten. The sample was CD4+ T cells from blood, taken about 7 months after SARS-CoV-2 vaccination. These receptors all stem from a human donor who had recovered from COVID-19. CDR3s include the opening cysteine and the closing phenylalanine or tryptophan. D genes are given only for firm matches. A clone size is listed for some rows: how often the clone was seen (once, few, many), or a class if it is expanded.

length	size	J	D	V	CDR3	DNA
14	few	TRBJ2-7	TRBD2	TRBV6-1	CASNLAGGRPLQYF	TGTGCCAGCAATTTAGCGGGAGGGAGGCCTTTGCAGTACTTC
14	few	TRBJ1-2	.	TRBV27	CASSLYGGQAGYTF	TGTGCCAGCAGTTTGTATGGGGGGCAGGCTGGCTACACCTTC
15	.	TRBJ2-5	TRBD2	TRBV6-1	CATFGTSGTKETQYF	TGTGCCACTTTCGGGACTAGCGGGACGAAAGAGACCCAGTACTTC
15	.	TRBJ1-1	TRBD1	TRBV4-1	CASSQPGQGNTEAFF	TGCGCCAGCAGCCAGCCGGGACAGGGGAACACTGAAGCTTTCTTT
15	.	TRBJ1-5	.	TRBV19	CASSIRGLGNQPQHF	TGTGCCAGTAGTATTCGGGGGTTAGGGAATCAGCCCCAGCATTTT
15	.	TRBJ1-5	.	TRBV7-6	CASSLAGGDNQPQHF	TGTGCCAGCAGCTTAGCTGGAGGGGACAATCAGCCCCAGCATTTT
16	once	TRBJ2-3	.	TRBV18	CASSPDLFTTTDTQYF	TGTGCCAGCTCACCCGACTTGTTCACTACCACAGATACGCAGTATTTT
17	.	TRBJ2-5	TRBD2	TRBV7-8	CASSLDRLAGGLETQYF	TGTGCCAGCAGCTTAGATCGCCTAGCGGGAGGATTAGAGACCCAGTACTTC
13	.	TRBJ2-7	.	TRBV7-9	CASSSGPGDEQYF	TGTGCCAGCAGCTCGGGTCCGGGCGACGAGCAGTACTTC
15	.	TRBJ2-7	.	TRBV5-6	CASSLSGDSPYEQYF	TGTGCCAGCAGCTTGTCGGGGGACAGCCCCTACGAGCAGTACTTC
19	once	TRBJ2-7	TRBD2	TRBV4-1	CASSQDSDLAGPLSYEQYF	TGCGCCAGCAGCCAAGATTCGGACCTAGCGGGGCCCCTATCCTACGAGCAGTACTTC
15	.	TRBJ2-7	TRBD2	TRBV7-6	CASSFRGSGRSEQYF	TGTGCCAGCAGCTTTCGAGGTAGCGGGAGATCCGAGCAGTACTTC
13	.	TRBJ1-3	.	TRBV6-1	CASSLEAGNTIYF	TGTGCCAGCAGCCTTGAGGCTGGAAACACCATATATTTT
14	few	TRBJ1-5	TRBD1	TRBV20-1	CSATQGDGNQPQHF	TGCAGTGCTACCCAGGGGGATGGCAATCAGCCCCAGCATTTT
15	few	TRBJ2-5	TRBD1	TRBV7-9	CASSLVTGVGETQYF	TGTGCCAGCAGCTTAGTCACAGGGGTAGGGGAGACCCAGTACTTC
14	few	TRBJ2-5	.	TRBV28	CASSLSTPPETQYF	TGTGCCAGCAGTTTATCGACCCCCCCAGAGACCCAGTACTTC
14	few	TRBJ2-3	.	TRBV20-1	CSAGGSGSTDTQYF	TGCAGTGCTGGGGGAAGCGGGAGCACAGATACGCAGTATTTT
15	few	TRBJ1-5	TRBD1	TRBV7-2	CASSSGGSGDQPQHF	TGTGCCAGCAGCTCAGGGGGCTCTGGGGATCAGCCCCAGCATTTT
14	few	TRBJ2-1	.	TRBV7-9	CASSSQGFYNEQFF	TGTGCCAGCAGCTCCCAGGGTTTCTACAATGAGCAGTTCTTC
16	.	TRBJ2-3	TRBD1	TRBV7-2	CASSPRQGGGIDTQYF	TGTGCCAGCAGCCCTCGACAGGGGGGGGGTATAGATACGCAGTATTTT
14	.	TRBJ1-2	.	TRBV24-1	CATSDSNTYYGYTF	TGTGCCACCAGTGATTCAAACACCTACTATGGCTACACCTTC
15	few	TRBJ2-3	TRBD2	TRBV7-3	CASSLGALAGDTQYF	TGTGCCAGCAGCTTAGGTGCACTAGCGGGAGATACGCAGTATTTT
15	.	TRBJ2-1	.	TRBV24-1	CATRARGGGSNEQFF	TGTGCCACCAGAGCCAGGGGTGGGGGTTCCAATGAGCAGTTCTTC
15	.	TRBJ2-7	TRBD1	TRBV7-8	CASSLAGTASYEQYF	TGTGCCAGCAGCTTAGCCGGGACAGCTTCCTACGAGCAGTACTTC
15	few	TRBJ1-6	.	TRBV19	CASSLRTEYNSPLHF	TGTGCCAGTAGCCTGCGGACAGAATATAATTCACCCCTCCACTTT
16	once	TRBJ2-1	.	TRBV12-3/TRBV12-4	CASSLAGAISYNEQFF	TGTGCCAGCAGTTTAGCGGGAGCGATCTCCTACAATGAGCAGTTCTTC
16	.	TRBJ1-6	TRBD1	TRBV6-1	CASSRPQGASNSPLHF	TGTGCCAGCAGTCGGCCACAGGGGGCTTCGAATTCACCCCTCCACTTT